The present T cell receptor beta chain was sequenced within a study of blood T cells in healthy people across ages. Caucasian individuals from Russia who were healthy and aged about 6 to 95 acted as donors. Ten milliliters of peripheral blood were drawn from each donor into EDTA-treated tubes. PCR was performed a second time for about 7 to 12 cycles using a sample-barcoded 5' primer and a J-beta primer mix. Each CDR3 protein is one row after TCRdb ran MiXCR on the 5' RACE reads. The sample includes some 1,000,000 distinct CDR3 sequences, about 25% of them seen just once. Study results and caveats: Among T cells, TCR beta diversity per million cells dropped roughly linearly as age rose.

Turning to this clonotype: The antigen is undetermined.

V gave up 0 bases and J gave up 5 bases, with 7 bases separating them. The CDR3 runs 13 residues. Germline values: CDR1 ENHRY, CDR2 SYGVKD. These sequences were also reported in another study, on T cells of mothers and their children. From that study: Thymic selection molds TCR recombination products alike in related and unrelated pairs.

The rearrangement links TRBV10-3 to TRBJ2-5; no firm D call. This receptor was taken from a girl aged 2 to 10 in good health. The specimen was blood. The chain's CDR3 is CAISESNLETQYF. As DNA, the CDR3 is TGTGCCATCAGTGAGTCGAATCTCGAGACCCAGTACTTC.